The text below deals with one T cell receptor beta chain. Its antigen remains unidentified. TCRdb reanalysed the reads using MiXCR and keeps one entry per CDR3 protein. The sample records about 340,000 distinct CDR3 sequences, 25% to 30% being singletons. The entry originates in a study of T cell repertoires in cytomegalovirus infection. Study background: Well-studied HLA-B-restricted epitopes and recently identified HLA-C-restricted epitopes of CMV were both used in the study. Shared public TCR beta signatures pointed to both CMV infection and a matching HLA type.

General observations from the study: Identification of carriers of CMV plus the relevant HLA was achieved through cumulative public TCR beta family frequency. HLA-C-restricted CMV clonotypes gave the most frequent clonotype in two of eight donors.

This CDR3 is built from 14 residues. Trimming took off 5 bases at V and 7 bases at J, with 16 bases between the two ends. Germline assignment: CDR1 SGHRS and CDR2 YFSETQ. This TCR was recovered from a human donor in good health (CMV status not recorded). Some clones in this sample may be carry-over from other donors' samples. V gene TRBV5-1 combines with J gene TRBJ2-1; D tentatively fits TRBD1 or TRBD2 (6 bases each). The sample was cultured PBMCs, taken from culture after CMV antigen stimulation. The CDR3 loop is CASRRGEAANEQFF. DNA of the CDR3: TGCGCCAGCAGGAGGGGGGAGGCAGCTAATGAGCAGTTCTTC.